The rows below give T cell receptor beta chains drawn from one sample of a study of beta chain features in type 1 diabetes. The table came from immunoSEQ multiplex PCR; TCRdb's copy has only in-frame clones and leaves some out. The data contain about 260,000 clones, roughly 22% of them seen just once; the ten biggest clones take up 0.028%. The material sequenced was naive CD4+ T cells from blood. The receptor source for this set is a woman between 40 and 55 years old with type 1 diabetes. The CDR3 runs from the conserved cysteine through the conserved F or W. Each record gives: clone size, V gene, D gene, J gene, CDR3 DNA, CDR3 protein. The D gene is left open where the match is weak. The size field is filled for only some rows; it gives once, few, many or a size class.

abundance: few; v_gene: TRBV4-3; d_gene: TRBD2; j_gene: TRBJ2-1; CDR3nt: TGCGCCAGCAGCCAAGATTCGGGAGGGCGCTCCTACAATGAGCAGTTCTTC; CDR3aa: CASSQDSGGRSYNEQFF
abundance: few; v_gene: TRBV29-1; d_gene: -; j_gene: TRBJ2-3; CDR3nt: TGCAGCGTTGGGCTAGCAGCAGATACGCAGTATTTT; CDR3aa: CSVGLAADTQYF
abundance: -; v_gene: TRBV5-4; d_gene: TRBD2; j_gene: TRBJ2-5; CDR3nt: TGTGCCAGCAGCTTGTCTAGCGGTGAGACCCAGTACTTC; CDR3aa: CASSLSSGETQYF
abundance: -; v_gene: TRBV7-2; d_gene: -; j_gene: TRBJ2-7; CDR3nt: TGTGCCAGCAGCTTCAGCTCCTACGAGCAGTACTTC; CDR3aa: CASSFSSYEQYF
abundance: few; v_gene: TRBV29-1; d_gene: TRBD2; j_gene: TRBJ2-1; CDR3nt: TGCAGCGTGCACGGGACTAGCGCCGGCAATGAGCAGTTCTTC; CDR3aa: CSVHGTSAGNEQFF
abundance: -; v_gene: TRBV5-4; d_gene: -; j_gene: TRBJ2-3; CDR3nt: TGTGCCAGCAGCTTGTTCGTCGCAGATACGCAGTATTTT; CDR3aa: CASSLFVADTQYF
abundance: -; v_gene: TRBV15; d_gene: TRBD1; j_gene: TRBJ2-1; CDR3nt: TGTGCCACCTCTGACAGGGGCGGTGAGCAGTTCTTC; CDR3aa: CATSDRGGEQFF
abundance: -; v_gene: TRBV6-5; d_gene: -; j_gene: TRBJ1-6; CDR3nt: TGTGCCAGCAGTTACTCCCTAACAGGGTCCTCACCCCTCCACTTT; CDR3aa: CASSYSLTGSSPLHF
abundance: few; v_gene: TRBV11-1; d_gene: -; j_gene: TRBJ2-5; CDR3nt: TGTGCCAGCAGCCCCCGGGACCAAGAGACCCAGTACTTC; CDR3aa: CASSPRDQETQYF
abundance: -; v_gene: TRBV30; d_gene: TRBD1; j_gene: TRBJ1-1; CDR3nt: TGTGCCTGGAGTGCACTCACCGGTGACAGGGGCACTGAAGCTTTCTTT; CDR3aa: CAWSALTGDRGTEAFF
abundance: few; v_gene: TRBV4-1; d_gene: -; j_gene: TRBJ1-4; CDR3nt: TGCGCCAGCAGCCCCCTAAATGAAAAACTGTTTTTT; CDR3aa: CASSPLNEKLFF
abundance: -; v_gene: TRBV7-9; d_gene: TRBD1; j_gene: TRBJ2-1; CDR3nt: TGTGCCAGCAGCTTACCGGGACAGGGGGCCTACAATGAGCAGTTCTTC; CDR3aa: CASSLPGQGAYNEQFF
abundance: -; v_gene: TRBV28; d_gene: TRBD1; j_gene: TRBJ1-5; CDR3nt: TGTGCCAGCACTTATGCTGGGGACAGTAGCAATCAGCCCCAGCATTTT; CDR3aa: CASTYAGDSSNQPQHF
abundance: -; v_gene: TRBV5-1; d_gene: -; j_gene: TRBJ1-1; CDR3nt: TGCGCCAGCAGCTTGGAGAGTGGAGGAACTGAAGCTTTCTTT; CDR3aa: CASSLESGGTEAFF
abundance: few; v_gene: TRBV25-1; d_gene: -; j_gene: TRBJ2-1; CDR3nt: TGTGCCAGCAGTGAATTTGGTGCGGGGCGGCATAATGAGCAGTTCTTC; CDR3aa: CASSEFGAGRHNEQFF
abundance: few; v_gene: TRBV9; d_gene: TRBD2; j_gene: TRBJ2-3; CDR3nt: TGTGCCAGCAGCGCGGGACTAGCGGGTAGCACAGATACGCAGTATTTT; CDR3aa: CASSAGLAGSTDTQYF
abundance: few; v_gene: TRBV5-1; d_gene: TRBD1; j_gene: TRBJ1-2; CDR3nt: TGCGCCAGCAAAATGGACAGGGGAAACTATGGCTACACCTTC; CDR3aa: CASKMDRGNYGYTF